These 18 T cell receptor beta chains originate from one sample sequenced in a study of beta chain features in type 1 diabetes. Expressed TCRB transcripts were sequenced after all isolated RNA was converted to cDNA. TCRdb keeps only in-frame clones here, not all; method: immunoSEQ multiplex PCR. The table includes 300,000 to 450,000 clones, about 20% detected once. Sequencing was performed on naive CD4+ T cells from blood. The receptors come from a woman aged 18-29 years in good health.

V gene TRBV7-9 combines with J gene TRBJ2-7, with D perhaps TRBD2 (6 bases). The germline V gene encodes CDR1 SEHNR and CDR2 FQNEAQ (reference sequence). V was clipped by 5 bases and J by 5 bases, with 16 bases between them. This CDR3 comprises 14 residues. This CDR3 is CASSQPGTPNEQYF. The CDR3 DNA reads as TGTGCCAGCAGCCAGCCCGGGACTCCAAACGAGCAGTACTTC.

This chain connects TRBV5-1 to TRBJ2-7, with 7 bases that match TRBD2. Germline V gene sequence: CDR1 SGHRS, CDR2 YFSETQ. Trimming cost V 1 base and J 5 bases; bases outside gene matches: 3. There are 13 residues in the CDR3. DNA for the CDR3: TGCGCCAGCAGCTTGAGCGGGATCGACGAGCAGTACTTC. Its protein is CASSLSGIDEQYF.

This clone has a handful of counts. The J gene is TRBJ2-3, the V gene TRBV11-3; D remains unclear. Germline CDR1 and CDR2: SGHNT and YENEEA. The CDR3 contains 14 residues. Trimming took 5 bases from V and 0 from J, leaving 9 bases between them. The chain's CDR3 is CASSPHFSTDTQYF. CDR3 coding DNA: TGTGCCAGCAGCCCCCATTTCAGCACAGATACGCAGTATTTT.

The gene calls are TRBV4-2 and TRBJ2-2, with 9 bases identical to TRBD1. This CDR3 spans 16 amino acids. V lost 4 bases and J lost 4; bases outside the gene matches: 7. Germline V gene lookup returns CDR1 LGHNA and CDR2 YNFKEQ. For the CDR3, the DNA is TGTGCCAGCAGCCGCATGCGGGACAGGGCCACCGGGGAGCTGTTTTTT. Translation: CASSRMRDRATGELFF.

The gene calls are TRBV5-1 and TRBJ2-5; TRBD1 matches 7 bases. This CDR3 contains 14 residues. The V gene end was trimmed by 4 bases and the J gene end by 1 base; junction bases not matched to a gene: 4. The V gene's germline CDR1 is SGHRS and CDR2 YFSETQ. CDR3 nucleotide sequence: TGCGCCAGCAGCCACGGGACAGCCCAAGAGACCCAGTACTTC. This sequence encodes CASSHGTAQETQYF.

This chain links TRBV29-1 with TRBJ1-2; D remains ambiguous. The germline V and J ends were trimmed by 0 bases and 4 bases, with 9 bases remaining between them. The germline CDR1 and CDR2 sequences are SQVTM and ANQGSEA. The CDR3 totals 13 residues. The chain's CDR3 is CSVEDDTTYGYTF. CDR3 nucleotide sequence: TGCAGCGTTGAAGACGACACCACCTATGGCTACACCTTC.

This chain uses TRBV7-2 with TRBJ2-7; a weak D match, TRBD2 (6 bases). V shed 7 bases and J shed 12 bases, with 19 bases lying between them. The germline V gene encodes CDR1 SGHTA and CDR2 FQGNSA. This CDR3 has 12 residues. CDR3 nucleotides: TGTGCCAGCACCCGCGGGGACGGCCGGCGGTACTTC. It specifies CASTRGDGRRYF.

The chain has TRBV4-1 and TRBJ2-4; tentatively, D is TRBD2 (6 bases). The CDR3 is made up of 16 amino acids. Trimming took off 6 bases at V and 0 bases at J, with 15 bases between the two ends. The V gene's germline CDR1 is MGHRA and CDR2 YSYEKL. For the CDR3, the DNA is TGCGCCAGCAGTTCCCTAGCGTCTCTAGCCAAAAACATTCAGTACTTC. Amino acid sequence: CASSSLASLAKNIQYF.

The J gene is TRBJ2-3, the V gene TRBV27; D perhaps matches TRBD2 (6 bases). Trimming pared 3 bases from V and 6 bases from J, leaving 16 bases between. The germline CDR1 and CDR2 sequences are MNHEY and SMNVEV (reference sequence). The CDR3 length is 15 residues. In DNA form, the CDR3 reads TGTGCCAGCAGTTTTGGCGGGACCCGGTGGGATACGCAGTATTTT. Translation: CASSFGGTRWDTQYF.

The rearrangement links TRBV27 to TRBJ2-1; TRBD2 matches 7 bases. This CDR3 has 13 residues. Losses at the gene ends were 6 bases for V and 8 bases for J; bases not matched to a gene: 7. Germline V gene lookup returns CDR1 MNHEY and CDR2 SMNVEV (reference sequence). CDR3 DNA: TGTGCCAGCAGGAGGACTAGTCGGTATGAGCAGTTCTTC. Its protein is CASRRTSRYEQFF.

This chain uses TRBV27 with TRBJ2-5, with D possibly TRBD2 on 7 matching bases. Per germline, CDR1 MNHEY and CDR2 SMNVEV (reference sequence). Trimming took off 0 bases at V and 7 bases at J, with 12 bases between the two ends. This CDR3 is 14 amino acids long. The CDR3: CASSLSAGAGTQYF. The CDR3 region has the DNA TGTGCCAGCAGTTTATCTGCGGGGGCTGGGACCCAGTACTTC.

This rearrangement joins TRBV19 to TRBJ2-1, with no clear D. CDR1 and CDR2 (germline): LNHDA, SQIVND (reference sequence). This CDR3 spans 12 amino acids. Trimming removed 1 base at V and 5 bases at J, with 3 bases between. The CDR3 sequence: CASSIGDNEQFF. The CDR3 DNA is TGTGCCAGTAGTATAGGCGACAATGAGCAGTTCTTC.

This clone was found a few times. This chain uses TRBV2 with TRBJ1-2, with D perhaps matching TRBD1 (5 bases). This CDR3 spans 14 amino acids. Germline loops: CDR1 SNHLY, CDR2 FYNNEI. Trimming took off 4 bases at V and 5 bases at J, with 14 bases between the two ends. CDR3 coding DNA: TGTGCCAGCAGTGGTGACAGCCCCGGGTATGGCTACACCTTC. It translates to CASSGDSPGYGYTF. Full variable domain (missing parts from reference TRBV2 and TRBJ1-2): EPEVTQTPSHQVTQMGQEVILRCVPISNHLYFYWYRQILGQKVEFLVSFYNNEISEKSEIFDDQFSVERPDGSNFTLKIRSTKLEDSAMYFCASSGDSPGYGYTFGSGTRLTVV.

For this clone: Within the sample, other DNA sequences also encode this same CDR3. The rearrangement links TRBV2 to TRBJ2-7, with D possibly being TRBD2 (7 bases). The CDR3 consists of 12 residues. V dropped 6 bases and J dropped 4 bases, with 10 bases sitting between them. The germline gives CDR1 SNHLY, CDR2 FYNNEI. In DNA form, the CDR3 reads TGTGCCAGCAGAGGGGGGGGTTACGAGCAGTACTTC. As protein: CASRGGGYEQYF.

This clone was seen more than once but under ten times. The CDR3 here is CASSVAFSSGYEQFF. DNA of the CDR3: TGTGCCAGCAGCGTAGCCTTCTCGTCCGGGTATGAGCAGTTCTTC. The J gene is TRBJ2-1, the V gene TRBV9; D gene unclear. The CDR3 is made up of 15 amino acids. V was cut by 0 bases and J by 8 bases, with 15 bases left in between. Germline V lookup: CDR1 SGDLS, CDR2 YYNGEE.

This clone has only a few counts. This sequence joins TRBV7-8 and TRBJ1-5, with a weak D call TRBD1 (6 bases). CDR3 length equals 16 residues. CDR1 is SGHVS, CDR2 FQNEAQ, per germline. The V end was cut by 5 bases, the J end by 0 bases, with 14 bases between. CDR3 region: CASSAYRDISNQPQHF. DNA for the CDR3: TGTGCCAGCAGCGCGTACAGGGATATTAGCAATCAGCCCCAGCATTTT.

This clone came up a few times. The chain links TRBV7-6 to TRBJ1-5, with D uncertain. V lost 2 bases and J 4 bases, leaving 18 bases between the germline ends. The CDR3 contains 17 residues. Per germline, CDR1 SGHVS and CDR2 FNYEAQ. The CDR3 region has the DNA TGTGCCAGCAGCTTAAACCCTCCTCCCCCCAGAAATCAGCCCCAGCATTTT. The encoded protein is CASSLNPPPPRNQPQHF.

The V and J genes are TRBV5-1 and TRBJ1-2, with D possibly TRBD1 on 6 matching bases. Deletions cut 4 bases from V and 5 bases from J, with 18 bases between. Germline V gene lookup returns CDR1 SGHRS and CDR2 YFSETQ. The CDR3 covers 15 residues. The CDR3 DNA sequence: TGCGCCAGCAGCCCCGGCGGGGGCTCGGAATATGGCTACACCTTC. It specifies CASSPGGGSEYGYTF.